This section outlines one T cell receptor beta chain sequence together with its context. The antigen it recognizes is unknown. Within one base of it there is no much larger clone, and no base qualities were kept. The sample is drawn from a study of regulatory T cells in long-lasting Graves disease (dated by TCRdb to the early 2020s). Regarding the complete study: In the newly diagnosed Graves' disease group, patients had been taking antithyroid drugs for less than 3 months. Persistent Graves' disease patients were compared with newly diagnosed Graves' disease patients by peripheral blood TCR sequencing and RNA sequencing. The study was registered as a clinical trial and conducted in China. A total of 33 samples underwent TCR sequencing: roughly 13 from persistent and around 20 from newly diagnosed Graves' disease patients.

The time point label, as the study defines it: newly diagnosed GD, antithyroid drugs for less than 3 months. RNA was extracted from PBMCs in TRIzol for both TCR sequencing and RNA sequencing. The diagnosis of Graves' disease followed American Thyroid Association guidelines. The patients came from an endocrinology department in Xi'an, China. Each patient gave roughly 8.4 milliliters of peripheral blood, collected in an EDTA anticoagulant tube. Ficoll Paque Plus density gradient separation was used to isolate PBMCs, and no additional T cell sorting was done. RNA quality was checked with an Agilent 2100 Bioanalyzer and agarose gel, and concentration with a NanoDrop 2000. Points the paper makes about the study in general: As a limitation, the authors acknowledged that the small sample size may reduce accuracy. Peripheral blood alone was examined, since thyroid tissue, which constituted the primary lesion, could not be accessed. Only the TCR beta chain was sequenced and analyzed. Compared with newly diagnosed patients, persistent Graves' disease patients had lower TCR Shannon entropy and fewer highly expanded clones, which suggests clonal expansion. A larger number of public clonotypes was shared among persistent patients (fewer than 3,000) than among newly diagnosed patients (around 870).

Library generation was performed with multiplex PCR. Sequenced using an Illumina HiSeq 4000. CDR3 regions were amplified by Arm-PCR with iRepertoire HTBI primers to construct TCR beta libraries. Before sequencing, the PCR products underwent gel purification. Concerning the study's data processing: Gene usage analysis of CDR3 amino acid clonotypes used the 60 to 75 TRBV and 12 to 15 TRBJ segments found across samples. Filtered high-quality paired reads were merged into contigs using COPE and FqMerger. BLAST was used to align contigs to IMGT TRBV, TRBD and TRBJ reference genes, and CDR3 was defined according to IMGT. Clonotypes above 0.1% frequency were classified as highly expanded clones. Repertoire diversity was measured by Shannon entropy, and V-J evenness by the Gini coefficient. A clonotype was considered public if more than one individual shared it. The public reads were reanalyzed by TCRdb: fastp trimming at Q25, MiXCR alignment, in-frame beta chains only. Every entry covers one CDR3 protein and lists the most common genes and DNA from its rows. These V and J calls originate from TCRdb's pipeline instead of the authors' own analysis. Here the sample has hundreds of thousands of distinct CDR3 sequences; around 15% occur a single time. The leading ten clones occupy more than 10% of the sample.

These data also formed part of another study, on T cells in Graves' hyperthyroidism and ophthalmopathy. That second report states: Stable Graves' hyperthyroidism was defined as the absence of progression to ophthalmopathy over 18 months of follow-up. Hyperthyroidism patients were newly diagnosed, with disease duration under 2 months, and aged 18 to 65 years. Any patient with an uncontrolled infection, another autoimmune disease, pregnancy or lactation was excluded. Clinical symptoms, serum thyroxine and TRAb, thyroid ultrasound, and orbital computed tomography formed the basis for the diagnoses. A first-round RT-PCR of the TCR CDR3 used the HTBI primer set with the Qiagen OneStep RT-PCR kit. Blood samples also contained most of the expanded thyroid clonotypes (frequency above 0.001), which suggests that blood repertoires may reflect thyroid immune responses. A 13 V-J signature model separated ophthalmopathy from stable hyperthyroidism, with about 88% sensitivity and roughly 82% specificity in cross-validation and 80%/75% in testing. In validation, the model predicted progression to ophthalmopathy a median of 6.5 months before onset, with over 60% sensitivity and almost 75% specificity. A discovery cohort of about a hundred patients, approximately 45 with Graves' ophthalmopathy and about 58 with stable Graves' hyperthyroidism, was used to find distinguishing TCR V-J signatures. Prospective prediction of ophthalmopathy was tested in an independent validation cohort consisting of roughly 19 hyperthyroidism patients and some 15 patients who later progressed to ophthalmopathy. The 100 discovery patients were divided at random into training and test sets in a 7:3 ratio. The study also compared thyroid tissue and blood T-cell repertoires from five or six Graves' hyperthyroidism patients. After sampling, hyperthyroidism patients received methimazole starting at 30 mg daily, and ophthalmopathy patients received high-dose intravenous methylprednisolone. The libraries were constructed in a second round of multiplex PCR and then size-selected and purified. The libraries were sequenced on an Illumina HiSeq2000 using paired-end 100 bp reads. SOAPnuke was used to process the raw data, with reads discarded if the reads contained adapters or uncalled bases, had a mean Phred below 15, or lacked an exact constant-primer or identifier match. High-quality paired reads were merged with COPE v1.2.5, and unique nucleotide sequences were defined as clonotypes. MiTCR v1.1 was used to align clonotypes to the IMGT TRBV, TRBD and TRBJ reference segments. Analysis was restricted to V-J combinations with a frequency above 0.0001, which covered roughly 99% of repertoires. The TCS score was defined as F50 (clonal expansion) divided by E x V (chaos), with BLOSUM62-based TCRdist calculated between CDR3 peptides within each V-J. Welch's t-statistics and random forest reduced fewer than 550 V-J features to about 13, which were used in a naive Bayes classifier (R e1071). No statistical method was used to fix the sample size in advance, and group allocation was not hidden from the investigators. The paper describes TCR Vbeta CDR3 sequencing of fewer than 150 peripheral blood samples, made up of roughly 40 ophthalmopathy patients, roughly 72 hyperthyroidism patients and about 17 progressor patients.

Sequencing used peripheral blood mononuclear cells (PBMCs), obtained at new diagnosis, from a patient treated with antithyroid drugs. The clonotype comes from a man between 18 and 35 years old with Graves disease. Donor details come from another sample of the same person, matched by shared clones.

The nucleotide sequence reads TGTGCCAGTATAACAGGGGGGGATCTGACTGAAGCTTTCTTT. This codes for CASITGGDLTEAFF. The rearrangement joined TRBV19 to TRBJ1-1; 8 central nucleotides agree with TRBD1. Taken from cysteine to phenylalanine, the CDR3 has 14 residues. Kept here is only the CDR3 DNA, which spans 42 bases and is read in frame from base 1. Trimming leaves V shorter by 7 bases and J shorter by 5 bases, with the junction holding 9 bases beyond the gene matches. In the germline V gene (reference sequence), CDR1 corresponds to LNHDA and CDR2 to SQIVND.